This TCR beta chain was sequenced for a study of blood T cell repertoires in COVID-19. Germline V CDR1 and CDR2: SGHRS, YFSETQ. This CDR3 contains 16 residues. Between the trimmed V and J ends, which lost 2 bases and 0 bases, there was a span of 15 bases. Some clones are missing from TCRdb's copy, which holds only in-frame ones; the method was immunoSEQ multiplex PCR. Among about 240,000 clones listed, around nine tenths were seen once. The sequencing input was peripheral blood. This TCR was sampled from a woman aged 70 to 79 with active or convalescent COVID-19. This chain joins TRBV5-1 and TRBJ2-7; possibly TRBD1 for D (6 bases). In nucleotides, the CDR3 is TGCGCCAGCAGCTTCCCCCAGGACAGTAGCTCCTACGAGCAGTACTTC. Encoded protein: CASSFPQDSSSYEQYF.